These T cell receptor beta chains were read from a single sample in a study of blood T cell repertoires in COVID-19. The data were produced by immunoSEQ multiplex PCR, yet TCRdb's version contains in-frame clones alone and is incomplete. The table lists 130,000 or so clones, about 91% of them singletons, with 1.5% to 1.9% in the top ten. The sample comprised peripheral blood. All receptors come from a woman aged 60-70 years with acute or convalescent COVID-19. The CDR3 runs from the conserved cysteine through the conserved F or W. Fields, in order: J gene, clone size, D gene, V gene, CDR3 DNA, CDR3 protein. A D gene is named only where the DNA matches it firmly. Clone size is not always given. Where it is, it says once, few, many or a class for expanded clones.

J: TRBJ1-4
size: NA
D: NA
V: TRBV7-3
DNA: TGTGCCAGCAGCCCGGGAGAAACAACTAATGAAAAACTGTTTTTT
CDR3: CASSPGETTNEKLFF

J: TRBJ1-6
size: NA
D: TRBD1
V: TRBV11-1
DNA: TGTGCCAGCAGCCTTAGACAGGGGGGTAATTCACCCCTCCACTTT
CDR3: CASSLRQGGNSPLHF

J: TRBJ1-1
size: NA
D: NA
V: TRBV4-3
DNA: TGCGCCAGCAGCCTTGGGTTAAGCAGGATGAACACTGAAGCTTTCTTT
CDR3: CASSLGLSRMNTEAFF

J: TRBJ1-6
size: NA
D: TRBD1
V: TRBV4-2
DNA: TGTGCCAGCAGCCAGTTAGGGACAGGGAATAATTCACCCCTCCACTTT
CDR3: CASSQLGTGNNSPLHF

J: TRBJ2-1
size: NA
D: TRBD2
V: TRBV6-6
DNA: TGTGCCAGCAGTTACTCGGGAGGGGCGTTGGACAATGAGCAGTTCTTC
CDR3: CASSYSGGALDNEQFF

J: TRBJ2-2
size: NA
D: TRBD2
V: TRBV2
DNA: TGTGCCAGCACTGTAGCGGGGCCCGGGGAGCTGTTTTTT
CDR3: CASTVAGPGELFF

J: TRBJ1-6
size: NA
D: TRBD1
V: TRBV5-1
DNA: TGCGCCAGCGCCGCTTCACAGGGGGTTAATTCACCCCTCCACTTT
CDR3: CASAASQGVNSPLHF

J: TRBJ2-7
size: once
D: NA
V: TRBV29-1
DNA: TGCAGCGTTGATTTAGGGGGAAGAAAAGGCTACGAGCAGTACTTC
CDR3: CSVDLGGRKGYEQYF

J: TRBJ1-3
size: NA
D: NA
V: TRBV12-3/TRBV12-4
DNA: TGTGCCAGCAGTTTCGGTGAAAACACCATATATTTT
CDR3: CASSFGENTIYF

J: TRBJ2-7
size: NA
D: TRBD2
V: TRBV13
DNA: TGTGCCAGCAGCCCTTGGACTAGCGCCTCCGAGCAGTACTTC
CDR3: CASSPWTSASEQYF

J: TRBJ1-4
size: NA
D: NA
V: TRBV10-3
DNA: TGTGCCATCAGTGTTCGAGGGCATGAAAAACTGTTTTTT
CDR3: CAISVRGHEKLFF

J: TRBJ1-2
size: once
D: NA
V: TRBV4-2
DNA: TGTGCCAGCAGCTCGTCAGGGCAGCTCTATGGCTACACCTTC
CDR3: CASSSSGQLYGYTF

J: TRBJ1-5
size: NA
D: TRBD1
V: TRBV6-1
DNA: TGTGCCAGCAGTGCGGACAGGGGAGATTTTCGACAGCCCCAGCATTTT
CDR3: CASSADRGDFRQPQHF

J: TRBJ1-2
size: NA
D: TRBD1
V: TRBV10-3
DNA: TGTGCCATCAGTGGGACAGGGGGAGACTATGGCTACACCTTC
CDR3: CAISGTGGDYGYTF

J: TRBJ1-1
size: NA
D: NA
V: TRBV7-2
DNA: TGTGCCAGCAGCCGTTTTCAGCAGGTGGGCATGAACACTGAAGCTTTCTTT
CDR3: CASSRFQQVGMNTEAFF

J: TRBJ2-1
size: NA
D: TRBD1
V: TRBV29-1
DNA: TGCAGCGTTGAAACGGGACAGGACAATGAGCAGTTCTTC
CDR3: CSVETGQDNEQFF

J: TRBJ2-7
size: once
D: NA
V: TRBV28
DNA: TGTGCCAGCACTCCGGGTGGGGGGGCCTGGATATACGAGCAGTACTTC
CDR3: CASTPGGGAWIYEQYF

J: TRBJ1-5
size: NA
D: TRBD1
V: TRBV4-1
DNA: TGCGCCAGCAGCCGGGGGGACAGAGGGAAGCGCCAGCCCCAGCATTTT
CDR3: CASSRGDRGKRQPQHF

J: TRBJ2-2
size: NA
D: TRBD1
V: TRBV7-2
DNA: TGTGCCAGCAGCTTGTATGACAGGGGGGCCACCGGGGAGCTGTTTTTT
CDR3: CASSLYDRGATGELFF

J: TRBJ2-5
size: once
D: TRBD2
V: TRBV3-1/TRBV3-2
DNA: TGTGCCAGCAGCCAGACCTGGGGGGGAGGAGAGACCCAGTACTTC
CDR3: CASSQTWGGGETQYF

J: TRBJ2-3
size: NA
D: NA
V: TRBV4-2
DNA: TGTGCCAGCAGCCAAGGCACAGGGTTGGGAGATACGCAGTATTTT
CDR3: CASSQGTGLGDTQYF

J: TRBJ1-2
size: once
D: NA
V: TRBV5-1
DNA: TGCGCCAGCAGAAACCCGACAGCGATCTATGGCTACACCTTC
CDR3: CASRNPTAIYGYTF

J: TRBJ1-4
size: NA
D: NA
V: TRBV5-6
DNA: TGTGCCAGCAGCTTGAAAGGGGTGATTGGTGAAAAACTGTTTTTT
CDR3: CASSLKGVIGEKLFF

J: TRBJ2-1
size: NA
D: NA
V: TRBV5-1
DNA: TGCGCCAGCAGCTCGAACCACCCCGCGGGCAATGAGCAGTTCTTC
CDR3: CASSSNHPAGNEQFF

J: TRBJ2-5
size: NA
D: NA
V: TRBV7-6
DNA: TGTGCCAGCAGCCCAAAAGAGACCCAGTACTTC
CDR3: CASSPKETQYF

J: TRBJ2-7
size: NA
D: NA
V: TRBV19
DNA: TGTGCCAGTAATCAACAGGGATGCTACGAGCAGTACTTC
CDR3: CASNQQGCYEQYF

J: TRBJ2-1
size: NA
D: TRBD2
V: TRBV4-3
DNA: TGCGCCAGCAGCCAAGAGCTGCCACTAGCGGGGGGGGTGTATGAGCAGTTCTTC
CDR3: CASSQELPLAGGVYEQFF

J: TRBJ1-5
size: NA
D: TRBD1
V: TRBV7-8
DNA: TGTGCCAGCAGCGCCCGGGACAGAGAGAATCAGCCCCAGCATTTT
CDR3: CASSARDRENQPQHF

J: TRBJ1-1
size: NA
D: TRBD1
V: TRBV2
DNA: TGTGCCAGCATTCCACAGGGGGCAAGTACTGAAGCTTTCTTT
CDR3: CASIPQGASTEAFF

J: TRBJ2-5
size: NA
D: NA
V: TRBV5-4
DNA: TGTGCCAGCAGCTTGGGGGGCCGGGAGACCCAGTACTTC
CDR3: CASSLGGRETQYF

J: TRBJ1-1
size: NA
D: NA
V: TRBV5-8
DNA: TGTGCCAGCAGCTTGATGGGCAGGGGCAGTGGCACTGAAGCTTTCTTT
CDR3: CASSLMGRGSGTEAFF

J: TRBJ2-5
size: NA
D: NA
V: TRBV29-1
DNA: TGCAGCGTTGGACAGGTACAAGAGACCCAGTACTTC
CDR3: CSVGQVQETQYF

J: TRBJ2-2
size: NA
D: NA
V: TRBV11-2
DNA: TGTGCCAGCAGCTACTCCAGGGTGTCCGGGGAGCTGTTTTTT
CDR3: CASSYSRVSGELFF

J: TRBJ2-7
size: NA
D: NA
V: TRBV28
DNA: TGTGCCAGCAGTTTAGTAGGCGCGGGGTTCGAGCAGTACTTC
CDR3: CASSLVGAGFEQYF

J: TRBJ1-1
size: NA
D: NA
V: TRBV18
DNA: TGTGCCAGCTCACCACTAGTGCTCTCGAACACTGAAGCTTTCTTT
CDR3: CASSPLVLSNTEAFF

J: TRBJ2-1
size: NA
D: NA
V: TRBV18
DNA: TGTGCCAGCTCCTTTGAACGGGGATTTGACAATGAGCAGTTCTTC
CDR3: CASSFERGFDNEQFF

J: TRBJ1-1
size: few
D: TRBD1
V: TRBV24-1
DNA: TGTGCCCCCTCGAAGGGACAGTCGAACACTGAAGCTTTCTTT
CDR3: CAPSKGQSNTEAFF

J: TRBJ1-2
size: NA
D: NA
V: TRBV6-5
DNA: TGTGCCAGCAGGCAGGGCTATGGCTACACCTTC
CDR3: CASRQGYGYTF

J: TRBJ2-2
size: NA
D: TRBD1
V: TRBV3-1/TRBV3-2
DNA: TGTGCCAGCAACAGGGGGACCAACACCGGGGAGCTGTTTTTT
CDR3: CASNRGTNTGELFF

J: TRBJ1-3
size: NA
D: NA
V: TRBV19
DNA: TGTGCCAGTAGTATGGACAGATTCTCTGGAAACACCATATATTTT
CDR3: CASSMDRFSGNTIYF

J: TRBJ2-1
size: NA
D: NA
V: TRBV6-4
DNA: TGTGCCAGCAGTGACCCGGTGAGCTCCTACAATGAGCAGTTCTTC
CDR3: CASSDPVSSYNEQFF

J: TRBJ1-1
size: NA
D: NA
V: TRBV27
DNA: TGTGCCAGCAGTTTGCGGTTGAACACTGAAGCTTTCTTT
CDR3: CASSLRLNTEAFF

J: TRBJ1-1
size: NA
D: NA
V: TRBV30
DNA: TGTGCCTGGAGTCGGCAGGGGCCCGAAGCTTTCTTT
CDR3: CAWSRQGPEAFF

J: TRBJ1-4
size: NA
D: NA
V: TRBV5-1
DNA: TGCGCCAGCAGCTTGGTTGCGAGGAATAATGAAAAACTGTTTTTT
CDR3: CASSLVARNNEKLFF

J: TRBJ2-1
size: NA
D: NA
V: TRBV7-8
DNA: TGTGCCAGCAGCTTATTCTCAGGGATCTCCTACAATGAGCAGTTCTTC
CDR3: CASSLFSGISYNEQFF

J: TRBJ1-3
size: NA
D: NA
V: TRBV30
DNA: TGTGCCTGGATGGGGGCCGGGCAAGCGAGAAACACCATATATTTT
CDR3: CAWMGAGQARNTIYF

J: TRBJ2-3
size: NA
D: TRBD2
V: TRBV12-5
DNA: TGTGCTAGTGGTGTAATCAGCGGGGGGGGGCAGTATTTT
CDR3: CASGVISGGGQYF

J: TRBJ1-4
size: NA
D: TRBD1
V: TRBV9
DNA: TGTGCCAGCAGCGCCCGTGGGACAGGGCGACTTAATGAAAAACTGTTTTTT
CDR3: CASSARGTGRLNEKLFF

J: TRBJ2-5
size: once
D: NA
V: TRBV12-5
DNA: TGTGCTAGTGGTTTCCGTCCGGGAGAGACCCAGTACTTC
CDR3: CASGFRPGETQYF

J: TRBJ1-1
size: NA
D: NA
V: TRBV7-9
DNA: TGTGCCAGCAGCTTAACCGGGATTAACACTGAAGCTTTCTTT
CDR3: CASSLTGINTEAFF

J: TRBJ1-2
size: NA
D: NA
V: TRBV24-1
DNA: TGTGCCACCAGTGATCCCAACACCATAAGCTACACCTTC
CDR3: CATSDPNTISYTF